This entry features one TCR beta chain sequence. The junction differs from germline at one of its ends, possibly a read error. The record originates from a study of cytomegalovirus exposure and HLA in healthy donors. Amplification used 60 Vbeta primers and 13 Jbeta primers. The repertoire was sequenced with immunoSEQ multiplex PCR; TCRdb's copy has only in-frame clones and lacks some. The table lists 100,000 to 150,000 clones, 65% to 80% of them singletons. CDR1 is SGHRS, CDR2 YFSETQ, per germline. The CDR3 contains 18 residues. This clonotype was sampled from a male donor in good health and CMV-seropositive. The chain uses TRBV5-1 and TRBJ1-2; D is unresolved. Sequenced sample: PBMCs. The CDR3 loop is CAGSFGALDKGGLVGYTF. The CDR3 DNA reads TGCGCCGGCAGCTTTGGCGCCCTCGATAAAGGAGGGCTGGTGGGCTACACCTTC.